Below, 10 T cell receptor beta chains from the same sample are listed, as sequenced in a study of metastatic and nonmetastatic thyroid tumors. TCRdb re-processed the PCR reads through MiXCR. The sample contains some 20,000 clones, around 9.9% of which appear only once. None of the patients had undergone any treatment ahead of thyroid surgery. Specimen: blood. Source of these receptors: a female donor with papillary thyroid cancer or a benign thyroid nodule (not recorded which). Some clones in this sample may be carry-over from other donors' samples.

The table lists this clone with many counts. Germline is not matched at one junction end, which may reflect a read error. The J gene is TRBJ2-7, the V gene TRBV7-7, with D tentatively TRBD1 or TRBD2 (5 bases each). This CDR3 is built from 12 residues. Germline CDR1 reads SSHAT; CDR2 reads FNYEAQ (reference sequence). The CDR3 region is CASSHRGDEQYF. In nucleotides, the CDR3 is TGTGCTAGCAGCCACCGAGGGGACGAGCAGTACTTC.

This clone showed up many times. CDR3 region: CASSDADGTGELFF. The CDR3 DNA sequence: TGTGCCAGCAGTGACGCCGATGGTACCGGGGAGCTGTTTTTT. The chain uses TRBV6-4 and TRBJ2-2; D unclear. Per germline, CDR1 MRHNA and CDR2 SNTAGT. The V gene lost 2 bases and the J gene lost 5 bases, with 9 bases spanning the gap. CDR3 size: 14 residues.

As regards this clone: No conserved phenylalanine or tryptophan ends this CDR3, so it is likely a read error. The DNA is omitted, as the CDR3 cannot be located on it reliably, and the CDR3 follows TCRdb's listing. The genes are TRBV6-5 and TRBJ2-7. The CDR3 has 12 amino acids, counting both end residues. Germline values: CDR1 MNHEY, CDR2 SVGAGI. CDR3 amino acids: CASRYRTYEQCL.

In its sample, this clone was seen many times. V usage is TRBV29-1 and J usage is TRBJ1-2; no clear D gene. Germline CDR1 reads SQVTM; CDR2 reads ANQGSEA. The ends were cut back, 1 base at V and 8 bases at J, with 17 bases in the middle. The CDR3 length is 14 residues. Here the CDR3 reads CSVEGPDDWQGYTF. In DNA, the CDR3 is TGCAGCGTTGAAGGCCCCGATGACTGGCAGGGCTACACCTTC.

Many counts were recorded for this clone. This rearrangement joins TRBV5-1 to TRBJ2-1, with D perhaps TRBD2 (7 bases). Looked up from germline, CDR1 is SGHRS and CDR2 is YFSETQ. Deletions cut 5 bases from V and 5 bases from J, with 17 bases between. There are 15 residues in the CDR3. CDR3 nucleotides: TGCGCCAGCAGGGGCAACAGGGAGGGTCACAATGAGCAGTTCTTC. Translating gives CASRGNREGHNEQFF. Together with reference TRBV5-1 and TRBJ2-1, the CDR3 gives the full variable domain: KAGVTQTPRYLIKTRGQQVTLSCSPISGHRSVSWYQQTPGQGLQFLFEYFSETQRNKGNFPGRFSGRQFSNSRSEMNVSTLELGDSALYLCASRGNREGHNEQFFGPGTRLTVL.

This clone was counted ten times or more. The chain has TRBV11-2 and TRBJ2-3, with 9 bases that match TRBD1. Trimming took 3 bases from V and 5 from J; bases not matched to a gene: 9. Germline V lookup: CDR1 SGHAT, CDR2 FQNNGV. This CDR3 is built from 16 residues. CDR3 nucleotide sequence: TGTGCCAGCAGCTTCCCGGACAGGGGCGCGGAAGATACGCAGTATTTT. Its translation is CASSFPDRGAEDTQYF.

This clone has a count of ten or more. With a much larger clone just one base away, this may be a read error. The rearrangement uses TRBV6-6 and TRBJ1-3; D might be TRBD1 (6 bases). Deletions cut 6 bases from V and 4 bases from J, with 25 bases between. CDR3 length: 18 residues. Per germline, CDR1 MNHNY and CDR2 SVGAGI (reference sequence). For the CDR3, the DNA is TGTGCCAGCAGCCGGAGTAGTGGACAGAGAGGGGTGGGAAACACCATATATTTT. It specifies CASSRSSGQRGVGNTIYF.

The chain carries TRBV10-1 and TRBJ2-7; TRBD1 aligns across 9 bases. Germline assignment: CDR1 WNHNN and CDR2 SYGVQD (reference sequence). After removal of 4 bases from V and 9 bases from J, the junction contained 13 bases not matched to a gene. CDR3 length: 15 residues. The chain's CDR3 is CASSVPGQGPYGQYF. DNA for the CDR3: TGCGCCAGCAGTGTTCCGGGACAGGGTCCCTATGGGCAGTACTTC.

This clone showed up just a few times. A clone one base away is much larger, so this may be a read error. J is TRBJ2-7 and V is TRBV29-1, with 8 bases that match TRBD2. CDR1 is SQVTM, CDR2 ANQGSEA, per germline. The CDR3 extends over 15 amino acids. CDR3 amino acids: CSVGGAGTRTYEKYF. The CDR3 DNA follows: TGCAGCGTTGGGGGCGCCGGGACTAGAACCTACGAGAAGTACTTC.

Only a few counts were recorded for this clone. The gene calls are TRBV6-4 and TRBJ2-1; 7 bases line up with TRBD2. The J segment lost 8 bases and the V segment lost 6 bases, leaving 13 bases of the junction unmatched. Germline V lookup: CDR1 MRHNA, CDR2 SNTAGT. This CDR3 region has 15 residues. As DNA, the CDR3 is TGTGCCAGCAGCCCCGGACGGCGGGAGACTGATGAGCAGTTCTTC. As protein: CASSPGRRETDEQFF.